The clone carrying this TCR beta chain came up a few times. Its antigen is as yet unknown. The record originates from a study of T-cell memory formation after mild COVID-19. Whole-study context: Most TCR clusters belonged to a single donor. Broader study findings: CD4+ clones that contracted lay mainly in CM and EM; CD8+ ones lay in EMRA. In pre-infection memory, a portion of responding clones appeared, which suggested that cross-reactive memory joined.

The authors produced TCR alpha and TCR beta cDNA libraries with sample barcodes and UMIs by 5'RACE using constant-segment primers. TCRdb ran MiXCR on the 5' RACE reads and lists one entry per CDR3 protein. The sample shows about 210,000 distinct CDR3 sequences, roughly a tenth of them seen only once. Sample: PBMCs or a T cell subset sorted from them (not recorded which). The source is a young man who had mild COVID-19 (a few samples of this study predate the infection). Cell type and time point are not known.

The CDR3 DNA sequence: TGCAGTGCTAGAGTCACTTGGGGGCGGGGTAACCAAGAGACCCAGTACTTC. It is translated as CSARVTWGRGNQETQYF. The genes are TRBV20-1 and TRBJ2-5; D might be TRBD1 or TRBD2, each matching 6 bases. The CDR3 consists of 17 residues. Per the germline V gene, CDR1 is DFQATT and CDR2 is SNEGSKA (reference sequence). Trimming shortened V by 1 base and J by 0 bases, and 18 bases separated the two germline ends.